This T cell receptor beta chain was recorded in a study of metastatic and nonmetastatic thyroid tumors. General study results and limits: As reported, TCR beta diversity in blood and tumor was significantly higher in malignant thyroid tumors than in benign nodules.

Thyroid surgery was performed in patients who had received no treatment beforehand. TCRdb re-clonotyped the PCR reads through MiXCR. The sample carries about 38,000 clones, around 43% recorded once. Germline V lookup: CDR1 SGHAT, CDR2 FQNNGV. The CDR3 is made up of 13 amino acids. The V gene lost 1 base and the J gene lost 3 bases, with 6 bases spanning the gap. This clone was seen a handful of times. As yet, its antigen is unknown. The V call is TRBV11-2, the J call TRBJ1-1; no clear D. This TCR was sampled from a male donor with papillary thyroid cancer or a benign thyroid nodule (not recorded which). Some clones in this sample may be carry-over from other donors' samples. Sample: tumor tissue. The CDR3 DNA is TGTGCCAGCAGCTTAGCCAGGTACACTGAAGCTTTCTTT. Residues: CASSLARYTEAFF.